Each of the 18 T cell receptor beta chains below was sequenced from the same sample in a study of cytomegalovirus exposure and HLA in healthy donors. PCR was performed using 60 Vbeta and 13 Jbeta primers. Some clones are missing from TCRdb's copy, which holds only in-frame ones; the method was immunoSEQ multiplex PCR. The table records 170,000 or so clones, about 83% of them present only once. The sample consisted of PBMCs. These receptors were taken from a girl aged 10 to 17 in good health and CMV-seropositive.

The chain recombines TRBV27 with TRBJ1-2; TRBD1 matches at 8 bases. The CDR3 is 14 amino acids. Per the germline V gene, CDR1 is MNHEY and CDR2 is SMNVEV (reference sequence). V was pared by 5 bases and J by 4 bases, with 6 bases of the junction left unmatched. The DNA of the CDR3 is TGTGCCAGCAGTAAGACAGGGGAGGGCTATGGCTACACCTTC. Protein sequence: CASSKTGEGYGYTF.

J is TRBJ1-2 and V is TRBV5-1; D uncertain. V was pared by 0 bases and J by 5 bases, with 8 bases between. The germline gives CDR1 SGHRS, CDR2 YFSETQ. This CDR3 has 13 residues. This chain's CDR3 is CASSLDRKYGYTF. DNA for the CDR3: TGCGCCAGCAGCTTGGACAGAAAATATGGCTACACCTTC.

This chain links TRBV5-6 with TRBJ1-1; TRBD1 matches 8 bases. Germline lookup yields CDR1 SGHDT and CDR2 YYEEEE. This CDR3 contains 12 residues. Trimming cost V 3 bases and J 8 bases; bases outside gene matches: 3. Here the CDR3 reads CASSSGTGEAFF. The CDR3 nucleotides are TGTGCCAGCAGCTCAGGGACAGGAGAAGCTTTCTTT.

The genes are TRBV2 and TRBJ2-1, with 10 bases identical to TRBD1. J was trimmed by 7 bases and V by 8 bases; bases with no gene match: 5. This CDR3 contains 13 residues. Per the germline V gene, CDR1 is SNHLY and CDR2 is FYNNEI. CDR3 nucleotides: TGTGCCAGCCGGGGGGACAGGGGTAATGAGCAGTTCTTC. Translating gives CASRGDRGNEQFF.

CDR3 sequence reads: CASIQDRNTEAFF. The CDR3 DNA is TGTGCCAGCATCCAGGACAGAAACACTGAAGCTTTCTTT. The gene calls are TRBV6-6 and TRBJ1-1; D may be TRBD1 (6 bases). This CDR3 spans 13 amino acids. CDR1 and CDR2 (germline): MNHNY, SVGAGI (reference sequence). Trimming took 7 bases from V and 2 from J, leaving 11 bases between them.

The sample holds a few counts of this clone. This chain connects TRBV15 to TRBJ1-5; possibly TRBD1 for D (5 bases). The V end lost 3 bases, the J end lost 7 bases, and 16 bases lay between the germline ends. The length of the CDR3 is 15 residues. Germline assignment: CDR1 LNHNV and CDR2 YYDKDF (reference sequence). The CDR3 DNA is TGTGCCACCAGCAGGGAAACGGGGGATGGCCAGCCCCAGCATTTT. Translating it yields CATSRETGDGQPQHF. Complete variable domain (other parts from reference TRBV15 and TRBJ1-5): DAMVIQNPRYQVTQFGKPVTLSCSQTLNHNVMYWYQQKSSQAPKLLFHYYDKDFNNEADTPDNFQSRRPNTSFCFLDIRSPGLGDTAMYLCATSRETGDGQPQHFGDGTRLSIL.

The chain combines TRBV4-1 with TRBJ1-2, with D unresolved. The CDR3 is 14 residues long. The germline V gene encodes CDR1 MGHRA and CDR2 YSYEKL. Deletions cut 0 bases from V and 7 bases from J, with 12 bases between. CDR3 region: CASSQDYPRAGYTF. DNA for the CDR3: TGCGCCAGCAGCCAAGATTATCCTCGCGCTGGCTACACCTTC.

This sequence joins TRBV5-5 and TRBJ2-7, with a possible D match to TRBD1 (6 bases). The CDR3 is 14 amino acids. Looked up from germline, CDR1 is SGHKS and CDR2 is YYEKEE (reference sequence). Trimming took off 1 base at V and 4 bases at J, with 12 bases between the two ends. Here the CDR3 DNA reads TGTGCCAGCAGCTTGTACAGGGACAAGTACGAGCAGTACTTC. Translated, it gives CASSLYRDKYEQYF.

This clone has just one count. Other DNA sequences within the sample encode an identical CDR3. In DNA form, the CDR3 reads TGTGCCAGCAGCCGGACGGGGTATAGCAATCAGCCCCAGCATTTT. Amino acids: CASSRTGYSNQPQHF. The rearrangement links TRBV5-6 to TRBJ1-5; D is uncertain. V lost 4 bases to trimming and J lost 0 bases, with 11 bases between them. The CDR3 runs to 15 residues. Germline assignment: CDR1 SGHDT and CDR2 YYEEEE.

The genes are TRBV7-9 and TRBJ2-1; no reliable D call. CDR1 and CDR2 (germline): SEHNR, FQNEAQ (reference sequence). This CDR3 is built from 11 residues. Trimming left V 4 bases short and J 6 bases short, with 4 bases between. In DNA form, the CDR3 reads TGTGCCAGCAGCTCTTTCAATGAGCAGTTCTTC. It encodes CASSSFNEQFF.

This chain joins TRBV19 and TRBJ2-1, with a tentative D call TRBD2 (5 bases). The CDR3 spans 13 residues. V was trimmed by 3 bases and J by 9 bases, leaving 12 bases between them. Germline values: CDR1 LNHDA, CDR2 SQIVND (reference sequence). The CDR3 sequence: CASSMSSYSEQFF. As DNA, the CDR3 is TGTGCCAGTAGTATGTCTAGCTATTCTGAGCAGTTCTTC.

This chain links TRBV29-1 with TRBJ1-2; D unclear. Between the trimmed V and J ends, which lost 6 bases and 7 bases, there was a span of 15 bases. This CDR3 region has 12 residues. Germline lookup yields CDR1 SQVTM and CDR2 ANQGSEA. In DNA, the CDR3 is TGCAGCGTGTCTGACGGAGGAGTTGGCTACACCTTC. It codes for CSVSDGGVGYTF.

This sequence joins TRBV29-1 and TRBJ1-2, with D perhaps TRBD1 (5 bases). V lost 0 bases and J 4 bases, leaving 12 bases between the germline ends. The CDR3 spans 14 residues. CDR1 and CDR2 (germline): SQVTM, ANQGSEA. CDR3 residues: CSVEEGRVTYGYTF. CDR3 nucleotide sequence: TGCAGCGTTGAAGAAGGCAGGGTAACCTATGGCTACACCTTC.

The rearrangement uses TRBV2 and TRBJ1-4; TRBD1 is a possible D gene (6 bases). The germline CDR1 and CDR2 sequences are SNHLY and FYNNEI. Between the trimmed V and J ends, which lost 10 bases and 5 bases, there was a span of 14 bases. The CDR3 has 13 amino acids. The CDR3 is CATQTGYNEKLFF. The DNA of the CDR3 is TGTGCCACCCAGACAGGATACAATGAAAAACTGTTTTTT.

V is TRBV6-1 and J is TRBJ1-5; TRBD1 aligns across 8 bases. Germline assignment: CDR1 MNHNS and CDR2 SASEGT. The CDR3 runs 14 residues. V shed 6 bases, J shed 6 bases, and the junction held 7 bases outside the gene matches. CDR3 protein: CASSGQGGSQPQHF. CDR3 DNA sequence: TGTGCCAGCAGCGGACAGGGCGGGTCTCAGCCCCAGCATTTT.

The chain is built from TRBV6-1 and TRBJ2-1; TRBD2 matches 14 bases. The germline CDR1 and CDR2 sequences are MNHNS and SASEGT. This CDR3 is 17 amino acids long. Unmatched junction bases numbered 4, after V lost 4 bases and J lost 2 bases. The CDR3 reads CASSGTSGGPPYNEQFF. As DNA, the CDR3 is TGTGCCAGCAGTGGGACTAGCGGGGGGCCGCCCTACAATGAGCAGTTCTTC.

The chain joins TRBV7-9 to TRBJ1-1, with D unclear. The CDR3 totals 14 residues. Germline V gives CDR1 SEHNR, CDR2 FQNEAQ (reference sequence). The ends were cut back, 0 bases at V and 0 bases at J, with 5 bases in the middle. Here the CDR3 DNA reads TGTGCCAGCAGCTTAGCTATTATGAACACTGAAGCTTTCTTT. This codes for CASSLAIMNTEAFF.

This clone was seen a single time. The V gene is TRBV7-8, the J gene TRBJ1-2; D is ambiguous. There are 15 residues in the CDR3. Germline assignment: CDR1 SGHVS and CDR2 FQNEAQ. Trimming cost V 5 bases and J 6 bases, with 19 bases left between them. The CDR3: CASSPQSGAYDGYTF. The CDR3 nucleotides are TGTGCCAGCAGCCCTCAGTCGGGTGCTTACGATGGCTACACCTTC.